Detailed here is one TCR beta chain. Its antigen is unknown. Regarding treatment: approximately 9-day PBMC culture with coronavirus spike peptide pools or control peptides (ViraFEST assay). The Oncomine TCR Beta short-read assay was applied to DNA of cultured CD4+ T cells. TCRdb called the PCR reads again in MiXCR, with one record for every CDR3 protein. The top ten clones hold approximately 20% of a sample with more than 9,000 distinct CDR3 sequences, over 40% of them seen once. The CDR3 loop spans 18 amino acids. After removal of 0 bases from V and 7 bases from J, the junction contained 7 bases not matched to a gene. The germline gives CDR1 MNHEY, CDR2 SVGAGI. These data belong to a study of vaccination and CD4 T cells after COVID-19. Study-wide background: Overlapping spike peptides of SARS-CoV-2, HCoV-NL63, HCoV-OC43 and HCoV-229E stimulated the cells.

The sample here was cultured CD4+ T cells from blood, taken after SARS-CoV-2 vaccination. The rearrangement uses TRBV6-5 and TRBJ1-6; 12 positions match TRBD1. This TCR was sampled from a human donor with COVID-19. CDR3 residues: CASSYSGTGGGFNSPLHF. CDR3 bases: TGTGCCAGCAGTTACTCGGGGACAGGGGGCGGATTCAATTCACCCCTCCACTTT.